Shown below are 25 T cell receptor beta chains from a single sample sequenced in a study of shared clonotypes between healthy human individuals. Profiling relied on immunoSEQ multiplex PCR, and the TCRdb table lists in-frame clones only, not all of them. Of about 2.1 million clones in the sample, about 94% are singletons; the top ten hold around 1.7%. In the naive CD8 group, cells lacked CD45RO and were positively selected for CCR7, so terminally differentiated effector memory CD45RA+ cells were left out. What was sequenced was naive CD8+ T cells from PBMCs. The receptors here all came from a man aged 18 to 29 in good health. Some clones in this sample may be carry-over from other donors' samples.

The count of this clone is one. The J gene is TRBJ2-1, the V gene TRBV19; 7 positions agree with TRBD1. Germline assignment: CDR1 LNHDA and CDR2 SQIVND (reference sequence). The CDR3 contains 15 residues. J gave up 3 bases and V 5 bases, and 7 bases lay outside the gene matches. The chain's CDR3 is CASSGRDSYYNEQFF. The CDR3 nucleotides are TGTGCCAGTAGTGGAAGGGACAGCTACTACAATGAGCAGTTCTTC.

The rearrangement links TRBV9 to TRBJ2-6; D ambiguous. V dropped 3 bases and J dropped 0 bases, with 7 bases sitting between them. The CDR3 consists of 15 residues. The germline V gene encodes CDR1 SGDLS and CDR2 YYNGEE. CDR3 nucleotides: TGTGCCAGCAGCGCGGGCTACTCTGGGGCCAACGTCCTGACTTTC. This gives the protein CASSAGYSGANVLTF.

The CDR3 sequence is CASSYSTGDEQYF. The CDR3 DNA is TGTGCCAGCAGTTACTCTACCGGGGACGAGCAGTACTTC. The rearrangement uses TRBV6-5 and TRBJ2-7; D possibly corresponds to TRBD2 (5 bases). Per germline, CDR1 MNHEY and CDR2 SVGAGI. Trimming shortened V by 0 bases and J by 5 bases, and 8 bases separated the two germline ends. The CDR3 consists of 13 residues.

The chain couples TRBV27 to TRBJ2-5, with 7 nucleotides matching TRBD2. The CDR3 covers 15 residues. J was trimmed by 4 bases and V by 1 base; bases with no gene match: 6. The germline CDR1 and CDR2 sequences are MNHEY and SMNVEV (reference sequence). CDR3 sequence reads: CASSLFPGGIETQYF. In DNA form, the CDR3 reads TGTGCCAGCAGTTTATTCCCGGGGGGTATAGAGACCCAGTACTTC.

Written as DNA, the CDR3 is TGTGCCACTGGGGGGGCGGGCGGACCCCCCGGAACCTACAATGAGCAGTTCTTC. The encoded protein is CATGGAGGPPGTYNEQFF. This chain joins TRBV10-3 and TRBJ2-1; weak D call: TRBD2 (7 bases). CDR1 and CDR2 (germline): ENHRY, SYGVKD. Trimming removed 10 bases at V and 2 bases at J, with 27 bases between. This CDR3 spans 18 amino acids.

The genes are TRBV7-9 and TRBJ2-5; unclear D gene. Trimming took 4 bases from V and 4 from J, leaving 13 bases between them. CDR3 length equals 14 residues. Looked up from germline, CDR1 is SEHNR and CDR2 is FQNEAQ (reference sequence). CDR3 protein: CASSSTHDRETQYF. CDR3 nucleotide sequence: TGTGCCAGCAGCTCCACCCATGATCGAGAGACCCAGTACTTC.

The V and J genes are TRBV30 and TRBJ2-3; D could derive from TRBD1 or TRBD2 (7 bases each). The ends were cut back, 5 bases at V and 3 bases at J, with 18 bases in the middle. This CDR3 spans 15 amino acids. Germline CDR1 and CDR2: GTSNPN and SVGIG (reference sequence). CDR3: CAWPPGQGGTDTQYF. The CDR3, as DNA: TGTGCCTGGCCCCCGGGGCAGGGGGGGACAGATACGCAGTATTTT.

This clone was detected once. At the DNA level, this CDR3 is encoded by other sequences in the same sample as well. V usage is TRBV28 and J usage is TRBJ1-4, with 7 bases identical to TRBD1. CDR3 length: 15 residues. V dropped 2 bases and J dropped 5; count of bases not matched to a gene: 5. In germline, CDR1 is MDHEN, CDR2 SYDVKM. CDR3 amino acids: CASSLLGTVNEKLFF. The CDR3 nucleotides read TGTGCCAGCAGTTTACTTGGGACAGTGAATGAAAAACTGTTTTTT. Looking up the rest from reference TRBV28 and TRBJ1-4 gives the full variable domain: DVKVTQSSRYLVKRTGEKVFLECVQDMDHENMFWYRQDPGLGLRLIYFSYDVKMKEKGDIPEGYSVSREKKERFSLILESASTNQTSMYLCASSLLGTVNEKLFFGSGTQLSVL.

The chain carries TRBV6-5 and TRBJ2-1; tentative D call: TRBD1 (5 bases). CDR3 length equals 15 residues. Trimming stripped 5 bases from V and 0 bases from J, with 11 bases between. CDR1 is MNHEY, CDR2 SVGAGI, per germline. DNA of the CDR3: TGTGCCAGCAGTCAGCGACAGTACTCCTACAATGAGCAGTTCTTC. This sequence encodes CASSQRQYSYNEQFF.

This chain joins TRBV13 and TRBJ2-1, with a tentative D call TRBD2 (5 bases). Germline loops: CDR1 PRHDT, CDR2 FYEKMQ (reference sequence). The V gene lost 4 bases and the J gene lost 6 bases, with 10 bases spanning the gap. The CDR3 extends over 13 amino acids. The CDR3 nucleotides are TGTGCCAGCAGCTCAGGACTGAGCAATGAGCAGTTCTTC. As protein: CASSSGLSNEQFF.

This chain connects TRBV15 to TRBJ2-1; D is ambiguous. With 0 bases removed from V and 3 bases from J, the gap between germline ends came to 12 bases. CDR3 length equals 16 residues. Germline values: CDR1 LNHNV, CDR2 YYDKDF (reference sequence). The CDR3 DNA reads as TGTGCCACCAGCAGAGAGCGAGACCCTTACTACAATGAGCAGTTCTTC. It encodes CATSRERDPYYNEQFF.

CDR3 region: CASQTGASINDEQYF. The CDR3 DNA sequence: TGTGCCAGTCAGACAGGGGCGTCGATAAATGACGAGCAGTACTTC. The chain is built from TRBV14 and TRBJ2-7; 8 bases fit TRBD1. CDR3 length: 15 residues. Germline CDR1 and CDR2: SGHDN and FVKESK. Trimming at V came to 9 bases and at J to 5 bases, leaving 15 bases not matched to a gene.

This clone appeared once. This chain links TRBV5-1 with TRBJ2-3, with a possible D match to TRBD1 (6 bases). Trimming pared 4 bases from V and 6 bases from J, leaving 12 bases between. Germline V gene lookup returns CDR1 SGHRS and CDR2 YFSETQ. This CDR3 is built from 13 residues. CDR3 sequence reads: CASSARDMDTQYF. The CDR3 coding sequence is TGCGCCAGCAGCGCCCGGGACATGGATACGCAGTATTTT.

The chain has TRBV5-5 and TRBJ1-1, with a weak D call TRBD1 (6 bases). There are 16 residues in the CDR3. Germline values: CDR1 SGHKS, CDR2 YYEKEE (reference sequence). Between the trimmed V and J ends, which lost 0 bases and 0 bases, there was a span of 12 bases. CDR3 amino acids: CASSLAGAGLNTEAFF. CDR3 bases: TGTGCCAGCAGCTTGGCAGGGGCCGGGTTGAACACTGAAGCTTTCTTT.

This clone was detected only once. The chain recombines TRBV27 with TRBJ2-7; 8 bases align to TRBD2. This CDR3 has 15 residues. CDR1 is MNHEY and CDR2 is SMNVEV in the germline V gene (reference sequence). V lost 2 bases to trimming and J lost 5 bases; unmatched junction nucleotides: 8. This CDR3 is CASSLGSGTRNEQYF. The CDR3 nucleotides read TGTGCCAGCAGTTTAGGATCCGGGACTAGAAACGAGCAGTACTTC.

As concerns this clone: At the DNA level, this CDR3 is encoded by other sequences in the same sample as well. This sequence joins TRBV7-3 and TRBJ2-3; no firm D call. The germline V and J ends were trimmed by 5 bases and 0 bases, with 9 bases remaining between them. The CDR3 sequence is 14 residues long. CDR1 is SGHTA, CDR2 FQGTGA, per germline. This CDR3 is CASSLGSSTDTQYF. CDR3 DNA sequence: TGTGCCAGCAGCCTAGGGTCTAGCACAGATACGCAGTATTTT.

The chain recombines TRBV4-2 with TRBJ1-1; D might be TRBD1 (5 bases). Trimming stripped 0 bases from V and 0 bases from J, with 14 bases between. CDR1 is LGHNA, CDR2 YNFKEQ, per germline. The CDR3 extends over 17 amino acids. CDR3 DNA: TGTGCCAGCAGCCAAGACTATGGCGGGGCAATGAACACTGAAGCTTTCTTT. It codes for CASSQDYGGAMNTEAFF.

V is TRBV13 and J is TRBJ1-2; 8 bases align to TRBD1. The CDR3 is made up of 15 amino acids. V dropped 2 bases and J dropped 7; count of bases not matched to a gene: 9. CDR1 and CDR2 (germline): PRHDT, FYEKMQ (reference sequence). CDR3 sequence (DNA): TGTGCCAGCAGCTTATCTCCGGACAGGGTATTTGGCTACACCTTC. Translation gives CASSLSPDRVFGYTF.

For this clone: Other DNA sequences of this sample code for an identical CDR3. The chain joins TRBV19 to TRBJ2-7; 8 bases align to TRBD1. With V trimmed by 5 bases and J by 4 bases, 10 bases remained unmatched. The CDR3 has 15 residues. CDR1 is LNHDA and CDR2 is SQIVND in the germline V gene (reference sequence). The chain's CDR3 is CASSPGQGASYEQYF. CDR3 nucleotide sequence: TGTGCCAGTAGTCCCGGGCAGGGGGCATCTTACGAGCAGTACTTC.

In the case of this clone: Within the sample, other DNA sequences also encode this same CDR3. V gene TRBV13 combines with J gene TRBJ2-5, with a possible D match to TRBD2 (6 bases). The CDR3 totals 13 residues. Germline V CDR1 and CDR2: PRHDT, FYEKMQ (reference sequence). Trimming removed 5 bases from V and 4 bases from J, with 11 bases in between. CDR3 nucleotides: TGTGCCAGCAGCCTGGGGGGTGGAGAGACCCAGTACTTC. Encoded protein: CASSLGGGETQYF.

This clone is a singleton in its sample. V gene TRBV7-9 combines with J gene TRBJ2-7, with 8 bases that match TRBD1. Per the germline V gene, CDR1 is SEHNR and CDR2 is FQNEAQ (reference sequence). Trimming took 4 bases from V and 3 from J; bases not matched to a gene: 5. The CDR3 consists of 14 residues. The CDR3 here is CASSSTGDGYEQYF. CDR3 sequence (DNA): TGTGCCAGCAGCTCGACAGGGGATGGCTACGAGCAGTACTTC.

This chain links TRBV5-6 with TRBJ2-1; TRBD2 matches at 10 bases. J lost 15 bases, V lost 4 bases, and 19 bases had no gene match. This CDR3 has 16 amino acids. CDR1 is SGHDT and CDR2 is YYEEEE in the germline V gene. The CDR3 DNA reads as TGTGCCAGCAGCCCAGATAGCGGGAGGTCGCCTAATGTCCCGTTCTTC. This gives the protein CASSPDSGRSPNVPFF.

In this sample, this clone turned up once. Other nucleotide sequences from this sample produce the same CDR3. This chain joins TRBV19 and TRBJ2-2; D tentatively fits TRBD1 or TRBD2 (5 bases each). The CDR3 consists of 14 residues. V was clipped by 3 bases and J by 4 bases, with 9 bases between them. Germline V CDR1 and CDR2: LNHDA, SQIVND (reference sequence). The CDR3 sequence: CASSMGEGTGELFF. The CDR3 DNA reads TGTGCCAGTAGTATGGGGGAAGGCACCGGGGAGCTGTTTTTT.

The J gene is TRBJ1-1, the V gene TRBV4-2, with D perhaps TRBD1 (6 bases). CDR1 is LGHNA, CDR2 YNFKEQ, per germline. With 0 bases removed from V and 5 bases from J, the gap between germline ends came to 13 bases. CDR3 size: 15 residues. CDR3 protein: CASSQDGGRGTEAFF. The DNA for the CDR3 is TGTGCCAGCAGCCAAGATGGGGGGCGCGGGACTGAAGCTTTCTTT.

The CDR3 here is CASSLNDVPGFYGYTF. CDR3 nucleotides: TGTGCCAGCAGCTTGAATGATGTGCCGGGATTCTATGGCTACACCTTC. The rearrangement joins TRBV5-5 to TRBJ1-2; D is unresolved. The CDR3 spans 16 residues. CDR1 SGHKS and CDR2 YYEKEE come from the germline V gene (reference sequence). Trimming cost V 1 base and J 4 bases, with 17 bases left between them.